Presented here are 10 T cell receptor beta chains from one specimen sequenced in a study of long-term antiretroviral therapy in people with HIV. The run of the v3.0 immunoSEQ assay was at survey level. Measured with immunoSEQ multiplex PCR; TCRdb has only the in-frame clones, and not every one. The table lists 28,000 or so clones, 78% of them singletons. This material consisted of unsorted PBMCs, taken 1.5 years before starting antiretroviral therapy. The receptor set was obtained from a young man with HIV.

The chain has TRBV4-1 and TRBJ2-2; possible D gene TRBD2, 7 bases. Germline V gene data show CDR1 as MGHRA and CDR2 as YSYEKL. There are 17 residues in the CDR3. Trimming pared 6 bases from V and 2 bases from J, leaving 19 bases between. The CDR3 sequence is CASRSLGGGHNTGELFF. The CDR3 DNA reads TGCGCCAGCAGATCCCTGGGCGGGGGACATAACACCGGGGAGCTGTTTTTT.

V usage is TRBV5-4 and J usage is TRBJ2-1, with 8 positions matching TRBD2. Germline CDR1 and CDR2: SGHNT and YYREEE (reference sequence). Germline trimming cut 1 base from V and 2 bases from J; bases unmatched to any gene: 2. The CDR3 length is 15 residues. The CDR3 sequence is CASSLPGGPYNEQFF. CDR3 sequence (DNA): TGTGCCAGCAGCTTGCCGGGGGGGCCCTACAATGAGCAGTTCTTC.

In its sample, this clone was seen a few times. The V gene is TRBV4-2, the J gene TRBJ1-6; no definite D call. V was cut by 2 bases and J by 7 bases, with 6 bases left in between. CDR3 length: 13 amino acids. The germline gives CDR1 LGHNA, CDR2 YNFKEQ. The CDR3 sequence is CASSQQTNSPLHF. The CDR3 DNA sequence: TGTGCCAGCAGCCAACAAACAAATTCACCCCTCCACTTT.

V and J are TRBV23-1 and TRBJ1-3; 8 positions agree with TRBD1. TRBV23-1 is reported as an ORF; its role is uncertain. With V trimmed by 0 bases and J by 2 bases, 0 bases remained unmatched. The CDR3 sequence is 15 residues long. The CDR3 nucleotides read TGCGCCAGCAGTCAATCGGACAGGGCTGGAAACACCATATATTTT. Residues: CASSQSDRAGNTIYF.

This chain links TRBV28 with TRBJ1-1; perhaps TRBD1 as D (6 bases). This CDR3 contains 15 residues. V lost 6 bases and J lost 1, with 15 bases in between. CDR1 is MDHEN, CDR2 SYDVKM, per germline. CDR3 amino acids: CASRRREGGNTEAFF. The CDR3 DNA reads TGTGCCAGCAGGCGCAGGGAAGGGGGGAACACTGAAGCTTTCTTT.

The chain employs TRBV4-2 and TRBJ2-2; D possibly corresponds to TRBD2 (7 bases). From germline, CDR1 is LGHNA and CDR2 YNFKEQ. There are 16 residues in the CDR3. Trimming took 1 base from V and 7 from J, leaving 16 bases between them. Written as DNA, the CDR3 is TGTGCCAGCAGCCAAGGATCGGGGGGCGGGGTCGGGGAGCTGTTTTTT. Amino acid sequence: CASSQGSGGGVGELFF.

The rearrangement uses TRBV7-3 and TRBJ2-5, with a weak D call TRBD1 (6 bases). The ends were cut back, 4 bases at V and 4 bases at J, with 16 bases in the middle. The CDR3 totals 15 residues. CDR1 and CDR2 from the germline V gene are SGHTA and FQGTGA. The chain's CDR3 is CASSSLGVGAETQYF. For the CDR3, the DNA is TGTGCCAGCAGCTCTCTGGGGGTGGGGGCAGAGACCCAGTACTTC.

The chain is built from TRBV5-1 and TRBJ2-3, with 8 bases lining up with TRBD2. Germline loops: CDR1 SGHRS, CDR2 YFSETQ. The ends lost 5 bases at V and 4 bases at J; junction bases unmatched: 3. The CDR3 consists of 13 residues. In DNA form, the CDR3 reads TGCGCCAGCAGTCTAGCGGGTGCAGATACGCAGTATTTT. Translation: CASSLAGADTQYF.

The chain employs TRBV28 and TRBJ2-7; tentatively, D is TRBD2 (6 bases). Germline assignment: CDR1 MDHEN and CDR2 SYDVKM. Trimming took 3 bases from V and 10 from J, leaving 13 bases between them. This CDR3 comprises 12 residues. DNA of the CDR3: TGTGCCAGCAGTTTCGTGGGACTCCCTCAGTACTTC. Protein: CASSFVGLPQYF.

J is TRBJ1-4 and V is TRBV5-1; D unclear. V was pared by 2 bases and J by 6 bases, with 5 bases between. Germline values: CDR1 SGHRS, CDR2 YFSETQ. The CDR3 loop spans 12 amino acids. In DNA form, the CDR3 reads TGCGCCAGCAGCTTAGGAGATGAAAAACTGTTTTTT. Translating it yields CASSLGDEKLFF.